This T cell receptor (beta chain) was sequenced for a study of shared clonotypes between healthy human individuals. The length of the CDR3 is 16 residues. Germline loops: CDR1 SNHLY, CDR2 FYNNEI. V trimming: 7 bases; J trimming: 0 bases; junction bases outside the gene matches: 8. This clone was seen only once. CD45RO-negative cells were positively selected for CCR7, leaving out terminally differentiated effector memory CD45RA+ cells. TCRdb's table, derived via immunoSEQ multiplex PCR, lists solely in-frame clones and lacks some. The sample gives 1.5 million to 2.5 million clones, about 95% of which show up once; 1% to 1.5% is in the top ten.

This chain links TRBV2 with TRBJ2-1; 8 nucleotides line up with TRBD1. This TCR derives from a man younger than 30 in good health. Sample: naive CD8+ T cells sorted from blood. The CDR3 region has the DNA TGTGCCAGCACCGGGACAGGTTGGAGCTCCTACAATGAGCAGTTCTTC. Encoded protein: CASTGTGWSSYNEQFF.